This T cell receptor beta chain comes out of a study of spatial heterogeneity in lung cancer. Study-wide findings and caveats: Mutation tallies in tumors tracked expanded intratumoral alpha and beta TCR counts.

Time point specified: sample taken at primary tumor resection. In its sample, this clonotype ranks as large. The antigen is unknown. The CDR3 has 12 residues. Deletions cut 7 bases from V and 5 bases from J, with 9 bases between. MiXCR was run by TCRdb on the 5' RACE reads, yielding one entry per CDR3 protein. This sample has 1,000 to 1,200 distinct CDR3 sequences, with about 25% found just once. The TCR comes from a male donor with early-stage non-small cell lung cancer. The starting material was lung tumor tissue, obtained at surgery. The chain is built from TRBV12-3 or TRBV12-4 and TRBJ2-1; D might be TRBD1 (5 bases). CDR3 DNA: TGTGCCAGCACCAAGGACAACAATGAGCAGTTCTTC. As protein: CASTKDNNEQFF.